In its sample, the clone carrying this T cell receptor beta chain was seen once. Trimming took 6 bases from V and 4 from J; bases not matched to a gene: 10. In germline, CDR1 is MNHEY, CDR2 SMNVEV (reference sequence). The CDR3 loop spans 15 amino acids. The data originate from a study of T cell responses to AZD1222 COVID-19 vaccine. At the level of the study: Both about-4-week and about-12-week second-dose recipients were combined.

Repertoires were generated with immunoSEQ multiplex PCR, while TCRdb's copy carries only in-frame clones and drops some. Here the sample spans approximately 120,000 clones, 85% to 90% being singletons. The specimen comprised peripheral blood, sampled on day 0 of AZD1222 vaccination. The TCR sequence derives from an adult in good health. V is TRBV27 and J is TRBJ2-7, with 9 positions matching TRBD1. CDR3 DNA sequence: TGTGCCAGCAGCCGATCTAGGACAGGGGTTTACGAGCAGTACTTC. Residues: CASSRSRTGVYEQYF.